Below, one T cell receptor beta chain is given with its context. This specimen comes from a study of control samples from healthy donors and cancer patients. TCRdb's copy holds only in-frame clones and misses some; the assay was immunoSEQ multiplex PCR. The table has over 80,000 clones, 82% seen once. The sequencing sample was made of blood. The receptor comes from a man aged 55 to 70 in good health.

As DNA, the CDR3 is TGCGCCAGCAGCCTGCTACGTTGGGAAGCGGGCCTAAATTACGAGCAGTACTTC. Residues: CASSLLRWEAGLNYEQYF. The chain joins TRBV4-1 to TRBJ2-7; D perhaps matches TRBD2 (6 bases). CDR1 is MGHRA, CDR2 YSYEKL, per germline. The CDR3 spans 18 residues. Trimming took off 4 bases at V and 4 bases at J, with 26 bases between the two ends.